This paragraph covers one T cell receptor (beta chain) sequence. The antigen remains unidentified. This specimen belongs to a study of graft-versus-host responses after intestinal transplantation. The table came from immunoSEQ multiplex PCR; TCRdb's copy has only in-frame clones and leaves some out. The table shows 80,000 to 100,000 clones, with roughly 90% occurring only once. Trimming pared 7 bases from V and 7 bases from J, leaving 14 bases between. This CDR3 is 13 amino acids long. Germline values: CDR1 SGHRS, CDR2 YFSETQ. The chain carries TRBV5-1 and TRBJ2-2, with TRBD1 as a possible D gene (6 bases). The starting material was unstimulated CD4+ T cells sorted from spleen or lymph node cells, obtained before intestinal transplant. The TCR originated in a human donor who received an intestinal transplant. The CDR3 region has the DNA TGCGCCAGCTCTCAGGGGTTAGGCGGGGAGCTGTTTTTT. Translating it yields CASSQGLGGELFF.